A single sample is the source of the 16 T cell receptor beta chains below, sequenced in a study of T cell clonality in common variable immunodeficiency. Measured with immunoSEQ multiplex PCR; TCRdb has only the in-frame clones, and not every one. The sample contains some 60,000 clones, none of them singletons. Sequencing used peripheral blood mononuclear cells. Every receptor here comes from a person aged 18-70 years in good health.

This clone showed up many times. The missing CDR3 end, 3 residues past where the read stops, is filled in from the germline J gene. This chain links TRBV20-1 with TRBJ2-7; the D is unclear. With 1 base removed from V and 1 base from J, the gap between germline ends came to 11 bases. Germline CDR1 is DFQATT and CDR2 is SNEGSKA (reference sequence). The CDR3 consists of 14 residues. Incomplete CDR3 DNA: TGCAGTGCTAGAGTCGGCAGGCGATCCTACGAG. This translates into CSARVGRRSYE. The full CDR3 protein is CSARVGRRSYEQYF.

This clone was picked up a small number of times. The CDR3 goes on 3 residues after the read ends, and that part is filled in from the germline J gene. The chain joins TRBV5-5 to TRBJ2-7; possibly TRBD1 for D (5 bases). Germline lookup yields CDR1 SGHKS and CDR2 YYEKEE (reference sequence). This CDR3 spans 14 amino acids. V lost 6 bases and J 2 bases, leaving 15 bases between the germline ends. CDR3 in amino acids: CASNFGSGPYEQYF. The covered CDR3 bases are TGTGCCAGCAACTTTGGCTCAGGGCCCTACGAG.

This clone was recorded at least ten times. The read terminates 3 residues before the CDR3 end, so the remaining end is supplied by the germline J gene. The chain couples TRBV4-2 to TRBJ2-5; the D gene is possibly TRBD1 (5 bases). Germline V gene data show CDR1 as LGHNA and CDR2 as YNFKEQ. The ends were cut back, 1 base at V and 0 bases at J, with 18 bases in the middle. This CDR3 is built from 18 residues. The DNA read from the CDR3 is TGTGCCAGCAGCCAAGGTCTCCCCACATACAGGAACCAAGAGACC. This translates into CASSQGLPTYRNQET. The entire CDR3 reads CASSQGLPTYRNQETQYF.

This clone was picked up many times. Sequencing ends 3 residues short of the CDR3 end; the germline J gene provides the rest. The chain joins TRBV6-2 or TRBV6-3 to TRBJ2-2, with 8 bases aligning to TRBD1. The J segment lost 6 bases and the V segment lost 2 bases, leaving 8 bases of the junction unmatched. The CDR3 has 16 residues. Germline lookup yields CDR1 MNHEY and CDR2 SVGEGT. This CDR3 reads CASSYTRTGRSGELFF. CDR3 DNA (partial): TGTGCCAGCAGTTACACTAGGACAGGGAGGTCCGGGGAG.

This clone was observed at least ten times. The read halts 3 residues ahead of the CDR3 end, with the missing end drawn from the germline J gene. J is TRBJ2-5 and V is TRBV7-2; D is unclear. The CDR3 totals 12 residues. CDR1 is SGHTA and CDR2 is FQGNSA in the germline V gene. Between the trimmed V and J ends, which lost 0 bases and 5 bases, there was a span of 4 bases. CDR3: CASSLAGETQYF. The CDR3 DNA, read in part, is TGTGCCAGCAGCTTAGCAGGGGAGACC.

Many counts were recorded for this clone. The read halts 3 residues ahead of the CDR3 end, with the missing end drawn from the germline J gene. This rearrangement joins TRBV24-1 to TRBJ2-2; D call uncertain. From germline, CDR1 is KGHDR and CDR2 SFDVKD. The ends were cut back, 4 bases at V and 3 bases at J, with 17 bases in the middle. This CDR3 is built from 17 residues. CDR3 protein: CATSDLHDGRDTGELFF. The DNA read from the CDR3 is TGTGCCACCAGTGACCTACACGACGGTAGGGACACCGGGGAG.

This clone appeared many times. The sequence runs out 3 residues before the end of the CDR3; the remainder is reconstructed from the germline J gene. V gene TRBV18 combines with J gene TRBJ1-2; D remains unclear. From germline, CDR1 is KGHSH and CDR2 LQKENI. The CDR3 sequence is 15 residues long. With 3 bases removed from V and 4 bases from J, the gap between germline ends came to 15 bases. The DNA read from the CDR3 is TGTGCCAGCTCACCCCCCGGGTGGAGTACCTATGGC. This translates into CASSPPGWSTYG. The whole CDR3 region reads CASSPPGWSTYGYTF.

For this clone: The CDR3 extends 3 residues past the end of the read, so its final part is completed from the germline J gene. The chain carries TRBV7-9 and TRBJ2-5, with D perhaps matching TRBD2 (5 bases). The germline V and J ends were trimmed by 4 bases and 0 bases, with 9 bases remaining between them. The CDR3 contains 14 residues. The germline V gene has CDR1 SEHNR and CDR2 FQNEAQ (reference sequence). CDR3 sequence: CASSSKRNQETQYF. The sequenced CDR3 bases are TGTGCCAGCAGCTCTAAGCGGAACCAAGAGACC.

This clone was counted at least ten times. The read is 3 residues too short to cover the CDR3 end, so that end is filled in from the germline J gene. The chain joins TRBV2 to TRBJ1-5, with TRBD1 identical over 12 bases. V lost 6 bases and J lost 7; bases outside the gene matches: 7. CDR3 size: 15 residues. CDR1 is SNHLY and CDR2 is FYNNEI in the germline V gene. Incomplete CDR3 DNA: TGTGCCAGCAGAGCCGGGACAGGGGGCGGGCAGCCC. As protein: CASRAGTGGGQP. The full-length CDR3 reads as CASRAGTGGGQPQHF. The variable domain in full, completed from reference TRBV2 and TRBJ1-5, reads EPEVTQTPSHQVTQMGQEVILRCVPISNHLYFYWYRQILGQKVEFLVSFYNNEISEKSEIFDDQFSVERPDGSNFTLKIRSTKLEDSAMYFCASRAGTGGGQPQHFGDGTRLSIL.

The table lists this clone with many counts. The CDR3 is cut off 3 residues early in the read; its end comes from the germline J gene. The gene calls are TRBV20-1 and TRBJ2-1; 8 bases are a match to TRBD2. CDR1 and CDR2 from the germline V gene are DFQATT and SNEGSKA (reference sequence). This CDR3 comprises 15 residues. Germline trimming cut 5 bases from V and 1 base from J; bases unmatched to any gene: 7. The covered CDR3 bases are TGCAGTGCTCCCAAGGGACTAGTTTCCTACAATGAG. Translation gives CSAPKGLVSYNE. The entire CDR3 protein is CSAPKGLVSYNEQFF.

This clone was seen many times. The read ends 3 residues before the CDR3 terminus; that terminus is restored from the germline J gene. The rearrangement links TRBV11-2 to TRBJ2-5; TRBD1 matches 7 bases. This CDR3 has 13 residues. The trim removed 5 bases at V and 5 bases at J, leaving 5 bases unmatched. In germline, CDR1 is SGHAT, CDR2 FQNNGV. CDR3 DNA (partial): TGTGCCAGCAGCAGAAGACAGGGCGAGACC. The encoded protein is CASSRRQGET. The entire CDR3 reads CASSRRQGETQYF.

The CDR3: CASSLAVRTGLGNYGYTF. The DNA read from the CDR3 is TGCGCCAGCAGCTTGGCCGTCCGGACAGGGCTTGGAAACTATGGC. This chain connects TRBV5-1 to TRBJ1-2; 8 bases are a match to TRBD1. The read halts 3 residues ahead of the CDR3 end, with the missing end drawn from the germline J gene. J lost 2 bases, V lost 0 bases, and 12 bases had no gene match. CDR1 SGHRS and CDR2 YFSETQ come from the germline V gene. This CDR3 spans 18 amino acids.

The table lists this clone with many counts. One junction end does not reproduce the germline sequence, and a read error may be involved. Sequencing ends 3 residues short of the CDR3 end; the germline J gene provides the rest. This chain connects TRBV4-2 to TRBJ1-5; D is uncertain. In germline, CDR1 is LGHNA, CDR2 YNFKEQ. The CDR3 runs to 15 residues. CDR3 loop: CASSLLRGADQPQHF. The covered CDR3 bases are TGCGCCAGCAGCCTCCTCCGAGGCGCGGATCAGCCC.

Many counts were recorded for this clone. The read terminates 3 residues ahead of where the CDR3 ends, so the germline J gene completes it. V is TRBV20-1 and J is TRBJ2-7; 11 bases fit TRBD2. V lost 3 bases and J lost 1; bases outside the gene matches: 2. Germline lookup yields CDR1 DFQATT and CDR2 SNEGSKA (reference sequence). The CDR3 sequence is 14 residues long. The CDR3 loop is CSARGLADSYEQYF. CDR3 bases read: TGCAGTGCTAGGGGACTAGCGGATTCCTACGAG.

This clone was seen many times. Read sequence stops 3 residues before the CDR3 end, and the germline J gene provides the missing end. The V call is TRBV6-2 or TRBV6-3, the J call TRBJ2-1; weak D call: TRBD1 (5 bases). This CDR3 has 16 amino acids. Germline assignment: CDR1 MNHEY and CDR2 SVGEGT. V lost 5 bases, J lost 4 bases, and 18 bases lay in between. CDR3 DNA (partial): TGTGCCAGCAGTGGGCTCAGGACAACATTTTACAATGAG. It translates to CASSGLRTTFYNE. The full CDR3 protein is CASSGLRTTFYNEQFF.

This clone was counted many times. The CDR3 end lies 3 residues beyond the end of the read and is filled in from the germline J gene. The V call is TRBV3-1 (or the pseudogene TRBV3-2), the J call TRBJ2-7; 8 positions match TRBD1. In germline, CDR1 is LGHDT, CDR2 YNNKEL (reference sequence). V lost 1 base, J lost 5 bases, and 10 bases stayed unmatched. There are 16 residues in the CDR3. The CDR3 DNA, read in part, is TGTGCCAGCAGCCAAGTTTACGGGACAGGTCGCCACGAG. This translates into CASSQVYGTGRHE. The complete CDR3 reads CASSQVYGTGRHEQYF.